One sample yielded the 13 T cell receptor beta chains listed below, sequenced in a study of T cell responses to AZD1222 COVID-19 vaccine. Method: immunoSEQ multiplex PCR; TCRdb's copy keeps in-frame clones and lacks some. The sample consists of roughly 250,000 clones, 85% to 95% of them appearing once. This sample comprised peripheral blood, obtained on day 0 of AZD1222 vaccination. These receptor sequences come from an adult in good health.

The rearrangement uses TRBV18 and TRBJ1-2; the D is unclear. CDR3 length: 15 amino acids. Looked up from germline, CDR1 is KGHSH and CDR2 is LQKENI. Trimming pared 6 bases from V and 2 bases from J, leaving 16 bases between. The CDR3 sequence is CASSSSVSGNYGYTF. The CDR3 nucleotides are TGTGCCAGCTCCTCAAGCGTCTCGGGGAACTATGGCTACACCTTC.

The CDR3 region is CASSSAMTGGGEQYF. The CDR3 DNA reads TGTGCCAGCAGTTCCGCTATGACAGGGGGCGGCGAGCAGTACTTC. The chain is built from TRBV28 and TRBJ2-7; 10 bases are shared with TRBD1. This CDR3 spans 15 amino acids. Germline V gene lookup returns CDR1 MDHEN and CDR2 SYDVKM. V shed 4 bases, J shed 6 bases, and the junction held 9 bases outside the gene matches.

On this clone: This specimen includes other DNA sequences encoding the same CDR3. CDR3 nucleotides: TGTGCCAGCAGCCCGGGGACAGGGACCTATGGCTACACCTTC. The encoded protein is CASSPGTGTYGYTF. The chain employs TRBV13 and TRBJ1-2, with 9 bases lining up with TRBD1. V shed 5 bases and J 4 bases; nucleotides not matched to a gene: 5. CDR1 and CDR2 from the germline V gene are PRHDT and FYEKMQ (reference sequence). The CDR3 covers 14 residues. Together with reference TRBV13 and TRBJ1-2, the CDR3 gives the full variable domain: AAGVIQSPRHLIKEKRETATLKCYPIPRHDTVYWYQQGPGQDPQFLISFYEKMQSDKGSIPDRFSAQQFSDYHSELNMSSLELGDSALYFCASSPGTGTYGYTFGSGTRLTVV.

This sequence joins TRBV4-3 and TRBJ2-7; perhaps TRBD1 as D (6 bases). The CDR3 loop spans 17 amino acids. CDR1 is LGHNA, CDR2 YSLEER, per germline. V lost 0 bases and J lost 2, with 17 bases in between. CDR3 sequence (DNA): TGCGCCAGCAGCCAAGAACTCACAGGGCTAGCCCCCTACGAGCAGTACTTC. Residues: CASSQELTGLAPYEQYF.

This chain uses TRBV6-1 with TRBJ2-7, with unresolved D. Germline V gives CDR1 MNHNS, CDR2 SASEGT. Between the trimmed V and J ends, which lost 1 base and 0 bases, there was a span of 10 bases. The CDR3 length is 15 residues. CDR3 loop: CASSEGPHPSYEQYF. In DNA, the CDR3 is TGTGCCAGCAGTGAAGGACCTCACCCCTCCTACGAGCAGTACTTC.

V gene TRBV5-4 combines with J gene TRBJ1-2; no reliable D call. The CDR3 is 12 amino acids. Trimming removed 4 bases from V and 2 bases from J, with 6 bases in between. Germline V gives CDR1 SGHNT, CDR2 YYREEE (reference sequence). The CDR3 protein is CASSNGNYGYTF. CDR3 bases: TGTGCCAGCAGCAACGGAAACTATGGCTACACCTTC.

The V gene is TRBV7-2, the J gene TRBJ2-7; 7 bases agree with TRBD1. The CDR3 has 15 amino acids. Trimming removed 0 bases from V and 0 bases from J; junction bases left unmatched: 2. Germline CDR1 reads SGHTA; CDR2 reads FQGNSA. CDR3 sequence reads: CASSLAGTVSYEQYF. The CDR3 DNA reads as TGTGCCAGCAGCTTAGCCGGGACAGTCTCCTACGAGCAGTACTTC. The full variable domain, its missing parts supplied by reference TRBV7-2 and TRBJ2-7, is GAGVSQSPSNKVTEKGKDVELRCDPISGHTALYWYRQSLGQGLEFLIYFQGNSAPDKSGLPSDRFSAERTGGSVSTLTIQRTQQEDSAVYLCASSLAGTVSYEQYFGPGTRLTVT.

A note on this clone: In the same sample, other DNA sequences code for this CDR3. The CDR3 spells CASSQDRGNTEAFF. The CDR3 bases are TGTGCCAGCAGCCAAGATAGGGGCAACACTGAAGCTTTCTTT. The chain carries TRBV3-1 (or the pseudogene TRBV3-2) and TRBJ1-1; a weak D match, TRBD1 (5 bases). The V gene lost 0 bases and the J gene lost 2 bases, with 7 bases spanning the gap. Germline V CDR1 and CDR2: LGHDT, YNNKEL (reference sequence). The CDR3 contains 14 residues.

The genes are TRBV5-6 and TRBJ2-1, with 8 nucleotides matching TRBD1. The CDR3 is made up of 12 amino acids. Per germline, CDR1 SGHDT and CDR2 YYEEEE. Trimming cost V 2 bases and J 12 bases; bases outside gene matches: 4. CDR3 protein: CASSFGQGLQFF. Written as DNA, the CDR3 is TGTGCCAGCAGCTTTGGACAGGGTTTGCAGTTCTTC.

This rearrangement joins TRBV28 to TRBJ1-6; no definite D call. V lost 4 bases and J lost 9, with 13 bases in between. The length of the CDR3 is 14 residues. Germline loops: CDR1 MDHEN, CDR2 SYDVKM. The chain's CDR3 is CASSSTLGISPLHF. CDR3 nucleotide sequence: TGTGCCAGCAGTTCGACATTGGGTATTTCACCCCTCCACTTT.

The V gene is TRBV3-1 (or the pseudogene TRBV3-2), the J gene TRBJ2-5; D might be TRBD1 (6 bases). This CDR3 has 15 residues. Germline-derived CDR1 and CDR2 are LGHDT and YNNKEL (reference sequence). The V end lost 4 bases, the J end lost 4 bases, and 16 bases lay between the germline ends. CDR3 coding DNA: TGTGCCAGCAGCCCCTACCCGACAGGAATAGAGACCCAGTACTTC. Its translation: CASSPYPTGIETQYF.

The gene calls are TRBV27 and TRBJ1-1; D remains unclear. This CDR3 has 13 residues. The V end lost 0 bases, the J end lost 3 bases, and 5 bases lay between the germline ends. Germline V gene data show CDR1 as MNHEY and CDR2 as SMNVEV (reference sequence). The CDR3 sequence: CASSLSIDTEAFF. The DNA for the CDR3 is TGTGCCAGCAGTTTATCGATAGACACTGAAGCTTTCTTT.

The gene calls are TRBV28 and TRBJ1-2; no reliable D call. Germline-derived CDR1 and CDR2 are MDHEN and SYDVKM. The CDR3 length is 12 residues. Trimming took off 4 bases at V and 8 bases at J, with 11 bases between the two ends. The CDR3 DNA reads TGTGCCAGCAGTTCCGCCCTCGGGGGCTACACCTTC. This encodes CASSSALGGYTF.